This T cell receptor (beta chain) was found in a study of identical twins. The CDR3 consists of 15 residues. Germline assignment: CDR1 SEHNR and CDR2 FQNEAQ (reference sequence). As to this clonotype: Sequence at one end of the junction differs from germline and may be a read error.

TCRdb redid the calling of the 5' RACE reads with MiXCR, one entry per CDR3 protein. The data hold approximately 500,000 distinct CDR3 sequences, with 15% observed a single time. The same sample was also used in a study of yellow fever vaccine responses in identical twins.

This rearrangement joins TRBV7-9 to TRBJ2-2; TRBD2 aligns across 8 bases. Material: CD4+ T cells sorted from blood. This receptor was taken from a woman between 18 and 29 years old in good health. CDR3 in amino acids: CASSIAGWNTGELFF. The CDR3 DNA reads as TGTGCCAGCAGCATAGCGGGATGGAACACCGGGGAGCTGTTTTTT. Full variable domain (outside the CDR3, taken from reference TRBV7-9 and TRBJ2-2): DTGVSQNPRHKITKRGQNVTFRCDPISEHNRLYWYRQTLGQGPEFLTYFQNEAQLEKSRLLSDRFSAERPKGSFSTLEIQRTEQGDSAMYLCASSIAGWNTGELFFGEGSRLTVL.